This TCR beta chain derives from a study of cytomegalovirus exposure and HLA in healthy donors. In the PCR, 60 Vbeta and 13 Jbeta primers were used. Here immunoSEQ multiplex PCR was the method, and the copy in TCRdb shows in-frame clones only, minus some. The table records about 85,000 clones, around 80% of them present only once. Notes on the study in general: In an earlier analysis, in roughly 600 donors, most V segments appeared productive either ~87% or ~30% of the time. The authors reported that TCR beta sequences could predict HLA-A and HLA-B alleles. These predictions were accurate for most subjects in the first cohort. In a later analysis, V- and J-gene trimming of beta chains associated with a DCLRE1C missense variant, replicated independently. Later analysis showed TCR association rates varying by HLA locus, highest for DRB1 and lowest for HLA-C.

CDR1 and CDR2 from the germline V gene are MNHEY and SMNVEV (reference sequence). This CDR3 has 15 residues. V lost 0 bases, J lost 6 bases, and 12 bases lay in between. On this clone: Its specificity is not known.

The V and J genes are TRBV27 and TRBJ1-5; D is possibly TRBD1 (5 bases). Sequenced sample: PBMCs. The sequence was obtained from a woman aged 45 to 65 in good health and CMV-seropositive. CDR3 protein: CASSLSPGRAQPQHF. CDR3 coding DNA: TGTGCCAGCAGTTTATCCCCGGGCAGGGCTCAGCCCCAGCATTTT.